The sequence of this T cell receptor beta chain was determined in a study of OX40 agonist ivuxolimab in advanced cancers. Whole-study context: It was ivuxolimab, an agonistic anti-OX40 (CD134) antibody, that patients were treated with. Cancers in dose escalation were hepatocellular, melanoma, renal cell and head and neck. Study-wide points: The work left the antigen specificity of expanded peripheral T cells undetermined.

Concerning this clone: Its specificity is unknown.

Measured with immunoSEQ multiplex PCR; TCRdb has only the in-frame clones, and not every one. The sample shows about 33,000 clones, around 80% of them seen only once. The CDR3 runs to 17 residues. V gave up 2 bases and J gave up 1 base, with 14 bases separating them. Germline V CDR1 and CDR2: SGHVS, FNYEAQ. The TCR sequence derives from an adult with an advanced solid tumor such as melanoma, head and neck, liver or kidney cancer. The specimen was CD4+ or CD8+ T cells sorted from blood, collected in a trial of the OX40 agonist ivuxolimab. The J gene is TRBJ2-2, the V gene TRBV7-6; D perhaps matches TRBD2 (5 bases). In DNA, the CDR3 is TGTGCCAGCAGCTTAACGGGAACGTACTTGAACACCGGGGAGCTGTTTTTT. This sequence encodes CASSLTGTYLNTGELFF.